Listed here are 10 T cell receptor beta chains from one sample, sequenced in a study of Graves' ophthalmopathy and Graves' hyperthyroidism. TCR beta CDR3 regions were amplified from RNA transcripts. RT-PCR was first run with HTBI primers, then multiplex PCR in a second round. Each CDR3 protein gets one entry after TCRdb re-called the multiplex PCR reads with MiXCR. The top ten hold approximately 44% of the sample, which has about 240,000 distinct CDR3 sequences, around 45% seen once. Material: peripheral blood. The receptor set was obtained from an adult man with Graves' ophthalmopathy.

The J gene is TRBJ1-1, the V gene TRBV9; a weak D match, TRBD1 (5 bases). This CDR3 contains 15 residues. V was clipped by 4 bases and J by 4 bases, with 17 bases between them. Germline assignment: CDR1 SGDLS and CDR2 YYNGEE. The DNA for the CDR3 is TGTGCCAGCAGCCGACGAGGGGCGGGAGGCACTGAAGCTTTCTTT. Its protein product is CASSRRGAGGTEAFF.

The chain uses TRBV7-9 and TRBJ2-2; D is perhaps TRBD1 or TRBD2 (5 bases each). Germline CDR1 reads SEHNR; CDR2 reads FQNEAQ (reference sequence). The CDR3 length is 15 residues. V was cut by 5 bases and J by 6 bases, with 16 bases left in between. CDR3 region: CASSPSGGNAGELFF. CDR3 in DNA: TGTGCCAGCAGCCCAAGTGGGGGAAACGCCGGGGAGCTGTTTTTT.

Many counts were recorded for this clonotype. This chain connects TRBV12-3 or TRBV12-4 to TRBJ1-2, with D perhaps TRBD1 (6 bases). The CDR3 runs to 11 residues. Trimming stripped 6 bases from V and 6 bases from J, with 8 bases between. The CDR3 loop reads CASSWDNGYTF. CDR3 DNA sequence: TGTGCCAGCAGCTGGGACAATGGCTACACCTTC.

For this clonotype: At one end, the junction sequence differs from germline, possibly due to a read error. This rearrangement joins TRBV20-1 to TRBJ2-7; 12 bases map to TRBD2. This CDR3 is built from 14 residues. Germline V CDR1 and CDR2: DFQATT, SNEGSKA (reference sequence). The CDR3 loop is CSAPRTSGNYEQCF. The CDR3 DNA follows: TGCAGTGCTCCGCGGACTAGCGGGAACTACGAGCAGTGCTTC.

The chain is built from TRBV5-1 and TRBJ2-5; D is possibly TRBD2 (5 bases). The germline V gene has CDR1 SGHRS and CDR2 YFSETQ. This CDR3 comprises 13 residues. With 8 bases removed from V and 5 bases from J, the gap between germline ends came to 16 bases. In nucleotides, the CDR3 is TGCGCCAGTCGCGGGCCCGCGGGCGAGACCCAGTACTTC. Translating it yields CASRGPAGETQYF.

This clonotype was found many times. This sequence joins TRBV29-1 and TRBJ1-2, with 7 bases fitting TRBD1. Germline V gene lookup returns CDR1 SQVTM and CDR2 ANQGSEA. The CDR3 is 11 residues long. The J segment lost 7 bases and the V segment lost 6 bases, leaving 5 bases of the junction unmatched. CDR3 sequence reads: CSVATGIGYTF. CDR3 nucleotide sequence: TGCAGCGTCGCGACAGGGATTGGCTACACCTTC.

This sequence joins TRBV7-2 and TRBJ2-7, with 9 bases aligning to TRBD1. The germline CDR1 and CDR2 sequences are SGHTA and FQGNSA. The CDR3 is made up of 17 amino acids. Losses at the gene ends were 4 bases for V and 1 base for J; bases not matched to a gene: 11. CDR3 loop: CASSSKGQGLISYEQYF. The CDR3 nucleotides are TGTGCCAGCAGCTCCAAGGGACAGGGTCTTATATCCTACGAGCAGTACTTC.

This clonotype has just a few counts. The rearrangement links TRBV2 to TRBJ2-6; TRBD1 agrees at 7 bases. CDR1 and CDR2 (germline): SNHLY, FYNNEI. The V segment lost 6 bases and the J segment 4 bases; nucleotides outside the gene matches: 6. The CDR3 runs 15 residues. The CDR3 DNA reads as TGTGCCAGCAGGGAGACAGGGTCCGGGGCCAACGTCCTGACTTTC. It encodes CASRETGSGANVLTF.

This clonotype was seen more than once but under ten times. The chain recombines TRBV7-9 with TRBJ1-2; maybe TRBD1 (6 bases). V lost 5 bases, J lost 2 bases, and 18 bases lay in between. Germline loops: CDR1 SEHNR, CDR2 FQNEAQ (reference sequence). The CDR3 spans 16 residues. The DNA of the CDR3 is TGTGCCAGCAGCAATTTCCCACAGGGATCCAACTATGGCTACACCTTC. Amino acid sequence: CASSNFPQGSNYGYTF.

The table lists this clonotype with a few counts. V usage is TRBV12-3 or TRBV12-4 and J usage is TRBJ1-1; D gene uncertain. CDR3 length: 12 amino acids. The germline V and J ends were trimmed by 6 bases and 3 bases, with 8 bases remaining between them. This CDR3 is CASRVDHTEAFF. CDR3 bases: TGTGCCAGCAGGGTCGATCACACTGAAGCTTTCTTT.